This paragraph reports one T cell receptor (beta chain). Its antigen has not been determined. Base qualities were left out, and no much larger clone turns up one base away. These data come from a study of CD8 T cells in Susac syndrome (dated by TCRdb to the late 2010s). Background for the entire study: Among the sequenced Susac syndrome patients, about 6 had clinically active disease and under 10 were in clinical remission. At blood withdrawal, Susac syndrome patients were therapy-naive, treated with corticosteroids (with IVIg additionally given to some), or treated with IVIg alone. Repertoire sequencing was used to test whether CD8+ T cell activation and differentiation in Susac syndrome was antigen driven.

Peripheral blood CD8+ and CD4+ T cells from healthy donors, Susac syndrome patients and multiple sclerosis patients were profiled by high-throughput TCR beta sequencing. Susac syndrome patients met recently defined diagnostic criteria for definite or probable disease. Bulk CD8+ and CD4+ T cells were purified by magnetic negative isolation, while CD8+ TEMRA cells were enriched using FACS. Blood was collected in EDTA tubes and processed within 24 hours, with PBMCs isolated through density gradient centrifugation. PBMCs destined for TCR sequencing were cryopreserved in liquid nitrogen and later thawed in a 37 °C water bath. The sorted or isolated CD4+, CD8+ and CD8+ TEMRA cells reached a purity of at least 90%. What the research found in general, with its limitations: The CD4+ T cell repertoire of patients with Susac syndrome showed no detectable clonal expansion. The TCR sequencing and HLA analysis was acknowledged to have included a relatively small number of individuals.

RNA was extracted with the RNeasy kit and 0.5 to 1 ug was reverse transcribed using random hexamers. The immunoSEQ multiplex PCR assay, which covers 54 Vbeta and 13 Jbeta segments, was used to amplify TCR beta CDR3 regions. To correct PCR amplification bias, a synthetic template baseline was used for both primer optimization and computational correction. Per the authors' processing: Reads were assigned to V, D and J genes according to IMGT and analyzed in immunoSEQ Analyzer, with only productive sequences retained. Clonality was calculated as one minus the Shannon entropy normalized by log2 of the number of productive unique sequences. For each patient and control, public and private clones were evaluated among the 100 most prevalent clones. A clone was defined as Susac-specific if it was absent from the healthy and MS cohorts, from 1052 published viral clones and from other ImmuneACCESS disease sequences. Using fastp trimming at Q25 and MiXCR clonotype assembly, TCRdb reanalyzed the public sequencing data and kept in-frame beta chains. Rows with a matching CDR3 protein are joined into one entry that keeps the most common DNA and genes. It is TCRdb's table, rather than the study itself, that gives the V and J calls and clone size. The sample includes roughly 100,000 distinct CDR3 sequences, with about 94% observed a single time. The ten largest clones take up more than 0.3% of the sample.

Sequencing input: CD4+ T cells from PBMCs. This TCR came from a human donor with Susac syndrome.

The CDR3 here reads CASSFTDTQYF. The nucleotide sequence reads as follows: TGCGCCAGCAGCTTCACAGATACGCAGTATTTT. The chain was built from TRBV5-1 and TRBJ2-3; no confident D gene assignment can be made. The CDR3 measures 11 amino acids from cysteine to phenylalanine. CDR3 DNA only is kept here, 33 bases in frame from base 1. V and J are truncated by 2 bases and 2 bases respectively, leaving an intervening sequence of 0 bases. The germline V gene encodes CDR1 SGHRS and CDR2 YFSETQ.